This passage covers 25 T cell receptor beta chains from one sample sequenced in a study of human T cells and chemical hapten exposure. TCRdb reprocessed the RACE reads via MiXCR and lists one record per CDR3 protein. The sample records roughly 200,000 distinct CDR3 sequences, about 22% being singletons. This sample's time point: patch test 3, about 24 weeks after DPC sensitization. The treatment was: therapeutic diphenylcyclopropenone sensitization with weekly scalp DPC. The input for sequencing was whole blood, taken in connection with sensitization to the hapten diphenylcyclopropenone (DPC). The receptors originated from a woman between 40 and 50 years old with alopecia areata. Some clones in this sample may be carry-over from other donors' samples.

The CDR3 spells CSAPSGSYTGELFF. CDR3 DNA: TGCAGTGCTCCGAGCGGGAGCTACACCGGGGAGCTGTTTTTT. The rearrangement links TRBV20-1 to TRBJ2-2; 8 nucleotides agree with TRBD2. V lost 5 bases and J lost 3; bases outside the gene matches: 5. From germline, CDR1 is DFQATT and CDR2 SNEGSKA (reference sequence). CDR3 size: 14 residues.

This clonotype was seen more than once but under ten times. V gene TRBV20-1 combines with J gene TRBJ2-7, with 7 nucleotides matching TRBD2. CDR3 length: 14 residues. Trimming cost V 3 bases and J 3 bases; bases outside gene matches: 8. Looked up from germline, CDR1 is DFQATT and CDR2 is SNEGSKA (reference sequence). In DNA, the CDR3 is TGCAGTGCTAGTTTGGCGGGGGAGAGCTACGAGCAGTACTTC. It codes for CSASLAGESYEQYF.

This clonotype was seen a few times. This chain connects TRBV15 to TRBJ1-5; D uncertain. The germline V and J ends were trimmed by 0 bases and 3 bases, with 9 bases remaining between them. The CDR3 spans 15 residues. CDR1 is LNHNV, CDR2 YYDKDF, per germline (reference sequence). CDR3 sequence: CATSRDFGLNQPQHF. CDR3 DNA sequence: TGTGCCACCAGCAGAGATTTCGGTCTCAATCAGCCCCAGCATTTT.

The CDR3 protein is CATRTGSNDEQFF. The CDR3 nucleotides read TGTGCCACCAGAACCGGGAGTAACGATGAGCAGTTCTTC. The gene calls are TRBV10-3 and TRBJ2-1; D perhaps matches TRBD2 (6 bases). Germline assignment: CDR1 ENHRY and CDR2 SYGVKD. Trimming removed 10 bases at V and 8 bases at J, with 18 bases between. CDR3 length: 13 amino acids.

J is TRBJ2-7 and V is TRBV28; D is unresolved. CDR1 and CDR2 (germline): MDHEN, SYDVKM. This CDR3 has 10 amino acids. Trimming stripped 8 bases from V and 2 bases from J, with 4 bases between. The CDR3 loop reads CASGPYEQYF. CDR3 bases: TGTGCCAGCGGGCCCTACGAGCAGTACTTC.

The chain employs TRBV6-2 or TRBV6-3 and TRBJ1-5, with D possibly being TRBD1 (5 bases). V shed 2 bases and J shed 0 bases, with 17 bases lying between them. Germline-derived CDR1 and CDR2 are MNHEY and SVGEGT. The CDR3 is 18 amino acids. This CDR3 reads CASSYTAGRLYSNQPQHF. DNA for the CDR3: TGTGCCAGCAGTTACACGGCAGGGCGCCTTTATAGCAATCAGCCCCAGCATTTT.

V is TRBV5-1 and J is TRBJ1-1; 7 positions match TRBD1. Germline-derived CDR1 and CDR2 are SGHRS and YFSETQ. Trimming removed 4 bases from V and 1 base from J; junction bases left unmatched: 13. This CDR3 has 17 residues. The CDR3 here is CASSPGEGARRNTEAFF. The CDR3 coding sequence is TGCGCCAGCAGCCCTGGTGAGGGGGCACGGCGGAACACTGAAGCTTTCTTT.

This clonotype has a handful of counts. J is TRBJ2-7 and V is TRBV10-3; the D gene is possibly TRBD1 (5 bases). The germline V gene has CDR1 ENHRY and CDR2 SYGVKD. The V gene lost 6 bases and the J gene lost 0 bases, with 12 bases spanning the gap. This CDR3 comprises 14 residues. The CDR3 is CAIRGLQSSYEQYF. In nucleotides, the CDR3 is TGTGCCATCAGGGGGCTGCAAAGCTCCTACGAGCAGTACTTC.

The rearrangement links TRBV20-1 to TRBJ2-1, with 11 bases lining up with TRBD2. The CDR3 has 14 residues. Germline-derived CDR1 and CDR2 are DFQATT and SNEGSKA (reference sequence). J lost 10 bases, V lost 0 bases, and 5 bases had no gene match. CDR3: CSARDKASGREQFF. In DNA form, the CDR3 reads TGCAGTGCTAGAGATAAGGCTAGCGGGAGGGAGCAGTTCTTC.

The chain has TRBV24-1 and TRBJ2-7; D gene uncertain. The V end lost 6 bases, the J end lost 12 bases, and 11 bases lay between the germline ends. The CDR3 is made up of 10 amino acids. CDR1 and CDR2 from the germline V gene are KGHDR and SFDVKD. The CDR3 region has the DNA TGTGCCACCAGTATCCCGCTCCGGTACTTC. Its translation: CATSIPLRYF.

In its sample, this clonotype was seen a few times. This chain uses TRBV28 with TRBJ1-5; a possible D gene is TRBD1 (6 bases). Germline V gene lookup returns CDR1 MDHEN and CDR2 SYDVKM. Trimming took 6 bases from V and 1 from J, leaving 13 bases between them. There are 15 residues in the CDR3. CDR3 nucleotide sequence: TGTGCCAGCAGACCACAGGGCCCAAGCAATCAGCCCCAGCATTTT. It is translated as CASRPQGPSNQPQHF.

CDR3 nucleotides: TGTGCCAGCAGCGCGACGGGACACCCGAATAATTCACCCCTCCACTTT. Protein sequence: CASSATGHPNNSPLHF. This chain connects TRBV9 to TRBJ1-6; a weak D match, TRBD1 (6 bases). The CDR3 is 16 residues long. V gave up 3 bases and J gave up 5 bases, with 15 bases separating them. Germline loops: CDR1 SGDLS, CDR2 YYNGEE.

This chain connects TRBV20-1 to TRBJ2-2; 7 nucleotides line up with TRBD2. This CDR3 contains 15 residues. The V gene end was trimmed by 5 bases and the J gene end by 0 bases; junction bases not matched to a gene: 6. The germline V gene has CDR1 DFQATT and CDR2 SNEGSKA (reference sequence). CDR3 sequence reads: CSAHLAEANTGELFF. CDR3 in DNA: TGCAGTGCTCATCTAGCGGAGGCGAACACCGGGGAGCTGTTTTTT.

The genes are TRBV7-3 and TRBJ2-1; TRBD2 aligns across 9 bases. CDR1 is SGHTA, CDR2 FQGTGA, per germline. The junction had 6 bases not matched to a gene; V was cut back by 2 bases and J by 7 bases. The CDR3 runs to 15 residues. CDR3 nucleotides: TGTGCCAGCAGCTTAGGGCTAGCGGGATGGAATGAGCAGTTCTTC. Translating gives CASSLGLAGWNEQFF. The variable domain in full, with the rest retrieved from reference TRBV7-3 and TRBJ2-1, is GAGVSQTPSNKVTEKGKYVELRCDPISGHTALYWYRQSLGQGPEFLIYFQGTGAADDSGLPNDRFFAVRPEGSVSTLKIQRTERGDSAVYLCASSLGLAGWNEQFFGPGTRLTVL.

The V and J genes are TRBV10-3 and TRBJ2-2; D not certain. This CDR3 has 15 amino acids. Germline CDR1 ENHRY, CDR2 SYGVKD. The V and J ends lost 7 bases and 2 bases respectively, with 14 bases between them. CDR3 DNA sequence: TGTGCCATCATGGGTGGATACCCTAACACCGGGGAGCTGTTTTTT. Its protein is CAIMGGYPNTGELFF.

This clonotype was detected only a few times. V is TRBV6-5 and J is TRBJ2-7; possibly TRBD1 or TRBD2 for D (5 bases each). The CDR3 is 12 residues long. V lost 2 bases and J lost 10, with 12 bases in between. Looked up from germline, CDR1 is MNHEY and CDR2 is SVGAGI. The CDR3 region is CASSYARGPQYF. CDR3 in DNA: TGTGCCAGCAGTTACGCCCGGGGCCCCCAGTACTTC.

The sample holds a few counts of this clonotype. The V and J genes are TRBV5-1 and TRBJ2-5; 14 nucleotides line up with TRBD2. CDR1 SGHRS and CDR2 YFSETQ come from the germline V gene. The V gene end was trimmed by 4 bases and the J gene end by 4 bases; junction bases not matched to a gene: 6. The CDR3 length is 16 residues. The CDR3 sequence: CASSPGLAGGIETQYF. The CDR3 bases are TGCGCCAGCAGCCCCGGACTAGCGGGAGGTATAGAGACCCAGTACTTC.

The rearrangement joins TRBV10-3 to TRBJ1-5; tentative D call: TRBD1 (6 bases). The germline V gene has CDR1 ENHRY and CDR2 SYGVKD. This CDR3 has 13 amino acids. Trimming took 4 bases from V and 5 from J, leaving 9 bases between them. The DNA for the CDR3 is TGTGCCATCAGTGGAGCAGGGGATCAGCCCCAGCATTTT. Amino acid sequence: CAISGAGDQPQHF.

This clonotype turned up a few times. The chain uses TRBV4-2 and TRBJ2-7; TRBD2 is a possible D gene (6 bases). V was cut by 0 bases and J by 4 bases, with 10 bases left in between. Germline V gene sequence: CDR1 LGHNA, CDR2 YNFKEQ. The CDR3 extends over 14 amino acids. The CDR3 is CASSQDGTGYEQYF. The CDR3 DNA reads TGTGCCAGCAGCCAAGATGGGACTGGTTACGAGCAGTACTTC.

V usage is TRBV4-1 and J usage is TRBJ2-2, with 8 bases matching TRBD1. From germline, CDR1 is MGHRA and CDR2 YSYEKL. After removal of 1 base from V and 6 bases from J, the junction contained 10 bases not matched to a gene. The CDR3 has 17 residues. The CDR3 coding sequence is TGCGCCAGCAGCCAAGGAGGCGGACAGGGAGGTCCCGGGGAGCTGTTTTTT. Translating gives CASSQGGGQGGPGELFF.

The chain employs TRBV4-1 and TRBJ2-7; 10 bases are a match to TRBD2. Germline V gives CDR1 MGHRA, CDR2 YSYEKL. J gave up 0 bases and V 1 base, and 6 bases lay outside the gene matches. This CDR3 has 17 residues. CDR3 protein: CASSQASGRGSSYEQYF. CDR3 nucleotide sequence: TGCGCCAGCAGCCAAGCCAGCGGGAGGGGTAGCTCCTACGAGCAGTACTTC.

This chain joins TRBV7-2 and TRBJ2-1; 9 bases agree with TRBD2. The CDR3 runs to 15 residues. V shed 5 bases, J shed 4 bases, and the junction held 6 bases outside the gene matches. Germline V gene data show CDR1 as SGHTA and CDR2 as FQGNSA. DNA for the CDR3: TGTGCCAGCAGCCCCGGGACTAGCTTGTACAATGAGCAGTTCTTC. Its protein is CASSPGTSLYNEQFF. The complete variable domain, with remaining parts taken from reference TRBV7-2 and TRBJ2-1, reads GAGVSQSPSNKVTEKGKDVELRCDPISGHTALYWYRQSLGQGLEFLIYFQGNSAPDKSGLPSDRFSAERTGGSVSTLTIQRTQQEDSAVYLCASSPGTSLYNEQFFGPGTRLTVL.

As regards this clonotype: At one of its ends the junction is not consistent with the germline gene, which may arise from a read error. The chain uses TRBV28 and TRBJ2-6; perhaps TRBD2 as D (6 bases). Germline loops: CDR1 MDHEN, CDR2 SYDVKM. There are 18 residues in the CDR3. CDR3 residues: CASSSPGLGASEANVLTF. CDR3 nucleotides: TGTGCCAGCAGTTCTCCGGGACTGGGAGCCTCTGAGGCCAACGTCCTGACTTTC.

The genes are TRBV6-2 or TRBV6-3 and TRBJ2-1, with 9 bases fitting TRBD2. Germline V gene data show CDR1 as MNHEY and CDR2 as SVGEGT. The CDR3 spans 19 residues. The trim removed 2 bases at V and 9 bases at J, leaving 20 bases unmatched. The CDR3 bases are TGTGCCAGCAGTTACCCGCACACGTCTGGGGGCGGGAGGGCGGCTGAGCAGTTCTTC. Residues: CASSYPHTSGGGRAAEQFF.

This clonotype has only a few counts. The chain has TRBV27 and TRBJ1-5; D perhaps matches TRBD1 (5 bases). This CDR3 is 15 amino acids long. Germline CDR1 is MNHEY and CDR2 is SMNVEV (reference sequence). V was clipped by 3 bases and J by 2 bases, with 11 bases between them. For the CDR3, the DNA is TGTGCCAGCAGTTTGCAGGGATATGGCAATCAGCCCCAGCATTTT. Translated: CASSLQGYGNQPQHF.